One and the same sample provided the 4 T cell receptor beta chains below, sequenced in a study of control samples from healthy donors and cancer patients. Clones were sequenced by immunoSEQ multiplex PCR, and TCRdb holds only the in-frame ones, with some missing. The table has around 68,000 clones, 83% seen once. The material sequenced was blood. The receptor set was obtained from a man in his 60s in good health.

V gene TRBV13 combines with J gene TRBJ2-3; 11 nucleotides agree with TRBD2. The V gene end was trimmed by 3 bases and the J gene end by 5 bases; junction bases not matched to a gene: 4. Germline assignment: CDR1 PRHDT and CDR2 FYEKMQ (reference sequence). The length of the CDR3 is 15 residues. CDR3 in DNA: TGTGCCAGCAGCTTTAGCGGGAGGGCCGGAGATACGCAGTATTTT. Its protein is CASSFSGRAGDTQYF. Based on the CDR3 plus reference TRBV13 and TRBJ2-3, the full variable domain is AAGVIQSPRHLIKEKRETATLKCYPIPRHDTVYWYQQGPGQDPQFLISFYEKMQSDKGSIPDRFSAQQFSDYHSELNMSSLELGDSALYFCASSFSGRAGDTQYFGPGTRLTVL.

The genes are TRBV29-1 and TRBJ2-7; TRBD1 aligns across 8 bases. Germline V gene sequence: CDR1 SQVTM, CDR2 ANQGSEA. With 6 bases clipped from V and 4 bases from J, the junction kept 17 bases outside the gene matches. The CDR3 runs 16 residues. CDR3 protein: CSVEGDMDRVLYEQYF. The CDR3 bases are TGCAGCGTGGAGGGGGACATGGACAGGGTACTGTACGAGCAGTACTTC.

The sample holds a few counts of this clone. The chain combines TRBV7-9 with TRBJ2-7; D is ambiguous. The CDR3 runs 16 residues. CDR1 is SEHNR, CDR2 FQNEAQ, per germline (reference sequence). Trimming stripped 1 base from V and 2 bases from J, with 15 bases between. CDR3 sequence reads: CASSLGDHPYTYEQYF. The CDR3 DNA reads TGTGCCAGCAGCTTAGGGGATCACCCATATACCTACGAGCAGTACTTC.

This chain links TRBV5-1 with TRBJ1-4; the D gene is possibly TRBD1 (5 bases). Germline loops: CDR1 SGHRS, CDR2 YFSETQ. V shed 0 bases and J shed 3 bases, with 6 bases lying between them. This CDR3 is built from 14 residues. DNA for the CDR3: TGCGCCAGCAGCTTGGTAGGGGCTAATGAAAAACTGTTTTTT. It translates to CASSLVGANEKLFF.